The T cell receptor beta chain described here comes from a study of identical twins. Germline V gene sequence: CDR1 MNHNS, CDR2 SASEGT. Trimming took 5 bases from V and 5 from J; bases not matched to a gene: 3. The CDR3 runs to 13 residues. TCRdb used MiXCR to reprocess the 5' RACE reads, holding one entry per CDR3 protein. The table has about 100,000 distinct CDR3 sequences, 5.9% seen once. The specimen was memory T cells sorted from blood. The chain links TRBV6-1 to TRBJ2-7, with TRBD2 matching 10 bases. The receptor was derived from a woman aged 50 to 60 in good health. The CDR3 here is CASSKREGDEQYV. DNA for the CDR3: TGTGCCAGCAGTAAGCGGGAGGGAGACGAGCAGTACGTC.